The rows below give T cell receptor beta chains drawn from one sample of a study of blood T cell repertoires in COVID-19. Sequenced by immunoSEQ multiplex PCR; TCRdb stores in-frame clones only, minus some. This table has 60,000 or so clones, approximately 84% appearing once. Sequenced sample: peripheral blood. The receptors derive from a human donor in a cohort sampled during active COVID-19. The CDR3 runs from the conserved cysteine through the conserved F or W.

J gene	V gene	CDR3 protein
TRBJ2-1	TRBV19	CASKDRSPANEQFF
TRBJ1-5	TRBV4-1	CASSQEVLQQAQHF
TRBJ2-1	TRBV6-4	CASSVTSGSGNEQFF
TRBJ1-1	TRBV2	CASSGQMNTEAFF
TRBJ2-1	TRBV19	CASSIGQGYNEQFF
TRBJ1-2	TRBV19	CASSIDPQGVYTF
TRBJ2-7	TRBV11-1	CATLDRTSSYEQYF
TRBJ1-2	TRBV4-3	CASSQEIETASYGYTF
TRBJ2-7	TRBV19	CASSIVGASYEQYF
TRBJ2-5	TRBV12-3/TRBV12-4	CASTNTGETQYF
TRBJ2-7	TRBV18	CASSPLSVWTDYEQYF
TRBJ2-4	TRBV27	CASSRRTSGTKQGAKNIQYF
TRBJ1-3	TRBV27	CASSFRQGANTIYF
TRBJ1-2	TRBV5-4	CASSLGQGHNYGYTF
TRBJ1-1	TRBV7-2	CASSLSLTGGGEAFF
TRBJ1-1	TRBV5-3	CATIRTGHATEAFF
TRBJ2-1	TRBV29-1	CSASWGVGGHNEQFF
TRBJ1-1	TRBV19	CASSIGFGNTEAFF
TRBJ2-1	TRBV7-9	CASSSLRGRRSYNEQFF
TRBJ1-5	TRBV7-9	CASSLGGSQPQHF
TRBJ1-5	TRBV2	CASSVSPGGGQPQHF
TRBJ1-2	TRBV2	CASRHNRETGPYGYTF
TRBJ2-7	TRBV6-1	CASSEEGRGLEQYF
TRBJ2-7	TRBV5-1	CASSLIPADAYEQYF
TRBJ1-1	TRBV6-2/TRBV6-3	CASSRVARGEAFF
TRBJ1-2	TRBV28	CASSSLEGYTF
TRBJ1-1	TRBV4-2	CASSHLTSTGRTEAFF
TRBJ1-6	TRBV7-6	CASSIGQGIGSPLHF
TRBJ2-3	TRBV28	CASSLVEQTPDTQYF
TRBJ2-7	TRBV5-4	CASSPGGAGAPYEQYF
TRBJ1-5	TRBV6-5	CASSYSGGDNQPQHF
TRBJ1-1	TRBV7-2	CASSLWGGRNTEAFF
TRBJ2-7	TRBV5-4	CASTQTGTGPYEQYF
TRBJ2-2	TRBV7-3	CASMSAGGGTGELFF
TRBJ2-1	TRBV9	CASSVEGGLAGVYNEQFF
TRBJ2-3	TRBV3-1/TRBV3-2	CASSFLWARGDTQYF
TRBJ2-5	TRBV19	CASSIGGTETQYF
TRBJ2-7	TRBV6-5	CASSRDRTTYEQYF
TRBJ2-7	TRBV4-1	CASSQATLVYEQYF
TRBJ2-5	TRBV7-7	CASSLATGSGETQYF
TRBJ2-5	TRBV28	CASSSSFSDARETQYF
TRBJ1-6	TRBV30	CAWSVGGVAPLHF
TRBJ1-5	TRBV15	CATSRDGGWGNQPQHF
TRBJ2-3	TRBV28	CASRRQGPADTQYF
TRBJ1-2	TRBV30	CAWSVGADGYTF
TRBJ2-1	TRBV5-1	CASSLGTESYNEQFF
TRBJ1-2	TRBV5-1	CASSRGATINYGYTF
TRBJ1-1	TRBV2	CASSLGQGSTEAFF
TRBJ2-3	TRBV6-1	CASSADPWGGGGSDTQYF
TRBJ1-2	TRBV6-5	CASSTGTQGYTF
TRBJ1-3	TRBV7-9	CASSRTTGAGNTIYF
TRBJ2-5	TRBV27	CASSFWTSGGYETQYF
TRBJ2-1	TRBV19	CASSIVMGLAGGTSDEQFF